A selection of T cell receptor beta chains follows, all from one sample in a study of shared clonotypes between healthy human individuals. Clones were sequenced by immunoSEQ multiplex PCR, and TCRdb holds only the in-frame ones, with some missing. The sample records about 1,800,000 clones, roughly 94% being singletons. Material: naive CD8+ T cells sorted from blood. The receptor source for this set is a man between 18 and 35 years old in good health. CDR3s include the opening cysteine and the closing phenylalanine or tryptophan. Fields, in order: D gene, V gene, clone size, J gene, CDR3 protein, CDR3 DNA. The D gene is left open where the match is weak. Clone size appears in some rows only: once, few, many, or a class for an expanded clone.

>TRBD2|TRBV11-2|-|TRBJ2-7
CASSLEPGLQQYF
TGTGCCAGCAGCTTAGAACCGGGACTACAGCAGTACTTC
>-|TRBV5-6|-|TRBJ2-5
CASSSRVWDLQETQYF
TGTGCCAGCAGCTCGAGGGTCTGGGACCTTCAAGAGACCCAGTACTTC
>-|TRBV7-2|-|TRBJ2-4
CASSLAMAGEGIQYF
TGTGCCAGCAGCTTAGCGATGGCAGGGGAGGGCATTCAGTACTTC
>TRBD2|TRBV7-9|-|TRBJ2-2
CATLRMGTSLGTGELFF
TGTGCCACCCTACGCATGGGGACTAGCTTGGGCACCGGGGAGCTGTTTTTT
>-|TRBV27|-|TRBJ1-1
CASSPNSENTEAFF
TGTGCCAGCAGTCCAAACAGCGAGAACACTGAAGCTTTCTTT
>-|TRBV7-9|-|TRBJ2-7
CASSSGSSYEQYF
TGTGCCAGCAGCTCGGGCTCCTCCTACGAGCAGTACTTC
>-|TRBV5-1|-|TRBJ2-2
CASSWFPGTQGYTGELFF
TGCGCCAGCAGCTGGTTCCCCGGGACCCAAGGGTACACCGGGGAGCTGTTTTTT
>-|TRBV29-1|-|TRBJ2-2
CSGGATGELFF
TGCAGCGGGGGGGCGACCGGGGAGCTGTTTTTT
>-|TRBV5-1|-|TRBJ2-7
CASSLVAAYEQYF
TGCGCCAGCAGCTTGGTAGCAGCGTACGAGCAGTACTTC
>TRBD1|TRBV6-5|once|TRBJ1-2
CASSFTGTGNYGYTF
TGTGCCAGCAGCTTTACCGGGACAGGGAACTATGGCTACACCTTC
>-|TRBV4-1|-|TRBJ1-5
CASSQTVDQPQHF
TGCGCCAGCAGCCAAACAGTTGATCAGCCCCAGCATTTT
>-|TRBV29-1|-|TRBJ2-1
CSVEAWDGGTNEQFF
TGCAGCGTTGAAGCCTGGGATGGGGGGACCAATGAGCAGTTCTTC
>-|TRBV10-3|-|TRBJ1-2
CAISESGRVYGYTF
TGTGCCATCAGTGAGTCGGGCAGGGTCTACGGCTACACCTTC
>-|TRBV5-4|-|TRBJ1-4
CASSLGPLNEKLFF
TGTGCCAGCAGCCTCGGGCCTCTAAATGAAAAACTGTTTTTT
>TRBD1|TRBV2|-|TRBJ2-7
CASSETGTGAYEQYF
TGTGCCAGCAGTGAAACCGGGACAGGGGCCTACGAGCAGTACTTC
>-|TRBV7-9|once|TRBJ1-1
CASSPDSYTEAFF
TGTGCCAGCAGCCCAGACAGTTACACTGAAGCTTTCTTT
>TRBD2|TRBV30|-|TRBJ2-3
CAWEGGLADELVYTDTQYF
TGTGCCTGGGAAGGGGGACTAGCGGACGAATTAGTTTACACAGATACGCAGTATTTT
>-|TRBV4-3|-|TRBJ2-3
CASSQYGTDTQYF
TGCGCCAGCAGCCAATATGGCACAGATACGCAGTATTTT
>TRBD2|TRBV28|-|TRBJ2-5
CAGEGLHQETQYF
TGTGCCGGGGAGGGACTCCACCAAGAGACCCAGTACTTC
>TRBD1|TRBV9|-|TRBJ2-2
CASSVTGAGELFF
TGTGCCAGCAGCGTGACAGGGGCGGGGGAGCTGTTTTTT
>TRBD1|TRBV27|-|TRBJ1-2
CASFTWGQSNYGYTF
TGTGCCAGCTTCACGTGGGGACAGTCCAACTATGGCTACACCTTC
>-|TRBV6-5|-|TRBJ1-5
CASRMSDEDQPQHF
TGTGCCAGCAGGATGAGTGACGAGGATCAGCCCCAGCATTTT
>TRBD1|TRBV27|-|TRBJ2-2
CASSSGQGLNTGELFF
TGTGCCAGCAGTTCCGGACAGGGCCTAAACACCGGGGAGCTGTTTTTT
>-|TRBV5-1|-|TRBJ2-7
CASSPNRDTYEQYF
TGCGCCAGCAGCCCCAACAGGGACACCTACGAGCAGTACTTC
>-|TRBV5-6|-|TRBJ2-2
CASSLERGKAGELFF
TGTGCCAGCAGCTTGGAACGGGGGAAGGCCGGGGAGCTGTTTTTT
>TRBD1|TRBV19|-|TRBJ2-4
CASRAGQGRDKNIQYF
TGTGCCAGTCGTGCGGGACAGGGGCGAGACAAAAACATTCAGTACTTC
>TRBD2|TRBV29-1|-|TRBJ2-5
CSVDGLSGGVKETQYF
TGCAGCGTTGATGGTCTTAGCGGGGGGGTTAAAGAGACCCAGTACTTC
>TRBD1|TRBV28|few|TRBJ1-6
CASSFGPTGGDSPLHF
TGTGCCAGCAGTTTCGGACCGACAGGGGGCGATTCACCCCTCCACTTT